This entry lists 22 T cell receptor beta chains sequenced from one sample in a study of technical replicates of blood from a few donors. Method: immunoSEQ multiplex PCR; TCRdb's copy keeps in-frame clones and lacks some. The profile shows tens of thousands of clones, more than 80% of them singletons. The material sequenced was PBMCs. The receptors here all came from a human donor in good health. Some clones in this sample may be carry-over from other donors' samples.

The CDR3 here is CASSLGPDYGYTF. CDR3 bases: TGTGCCAGCAGCTTAGGGCCAGACTATGGCTACACCTTC. The chain recombines TRBV7-3 with TRBJ1-2; no clear D. Germline values: CDR1 SGHTA, CDR2 FQGTGA. The V and J ends lost 2 bases and 3 bases respectively, with 7 bases between them. This CDR3 spans 13 amino acids.

V usage is TRBV30 and J usage is TRBJ2-3, with D unclear. Germline V CDR1 and CDR2: GTSNPN, SVGIG (reference sequence). Trimming took off 4 bases at V and 0 bases at J, with 5 bases between the two ends. The CDR3 has 12 residues. CDR3 amino acids: CAWNPSTDTQYF. The CDR3 DNA sequence: TGTGCCTGGAATCCGAGCACAGATACGCAGTATTTT. The variable domain in full, completed from reference TRBV30 and TRBJ2-3, reads SQTIHQWPATLVQPVGSPLSLECTVEGTSNPNLYWYRQAAGRGLQLLFYSVGIGQISSEVPQNLSASRPQDRQFILSSKKLLLSDSGFYLCAWNPSTDTQYFGPGTRLTVL.

This chain links TRBV7-9 with TRBJ1-1; possible D gene TRBD1, 5 bases. This CDR3 region has 15 residues. The germline gives CDR1 SEHNR, CDR2 FQNEAQ (reference sequence). V lost 1 base and J lost 5, with 14 bases in between. The CDR3 loop is CASSLGAGGRTEAFF. In DNA, the CDR3 is TGTGCCAGCAGCTTAGGGGCCGGGGGAAGGACTGAAGCTTTCTTT.

The chain combines TRBV5-4 with TRBJ2-7; D is uncertain. Germline V gene data show CDR1 as SGHNT and CDR2 as YYREEE (reference sequence). V dropped 0 bases and J dropped 2 bases, with 9 bases sitting between them. There are 14 residues in the CDR3. CDR3 sequence reads: CASSLDLSPYEQYF. CDR3 bases: TGTGCCAGCAGCTTGGACTTAAGCCCCTACGAGCAGTACTTC.

The chain has TRBV29-1 and TRBJ1-1; 7 positions match TRBD1. CDR3 length equals 14 residues. V lost 2 bases, J lost 0 bases, and 3 bases stayed unmatched. CDR1 and CDR2 (germline): SQVTM, ANQGSEA. Here the CDR3 DNA reads TGCAGCGTTGAACCCGGGACAGTGAACACTGAAGCTTTCTTT. Protein product: CSVEPGTVNTEAFF.

CDR3 DNA sequence: TGTGCCAGCAGTGCCCGGTCGGGCTACGAGCAGTACTTC. Translated: CASSARSGYEQYF. V usage is TRBV6-1 and J usage is TRBJ2-7; D not resolved. The germline gives CDR1 MNHNS, CDR2 SASEGT. This CDR3 region has 13 residues. The ends were cut back, 4 bases at V and 3 bases at J, with 10 bases in the middle.

The rearrangement links TRBV10-3 to TRBJ2-5, with D possibly TRBD1 on 7 matching bases. V shed 6 bases and J shed 8 bases, with 16 bases lying between them. Germline CDR1 ENHRY, CDR2 SYGVKD. The CDR3 spans 13 residues. CDR3 nucleotide sequence: TGTGCCATCAGCCCCAGGGGGGAGAACACCCAGTACTTC. Translating gives CAISPRGENTQYF.

This sequence joins TRBV15 and TRBJ2-1; 11 nucleotides agree with TRBD2. CDR3 size: 16 residues. Germline V gene lookup returns CDR1 LNHNV and CDR2 YYDKDF (reference sequence). With V trimmed by 0 bases and J by 3 bases, 1 base remained unmatched. CDR3 sequence: CATSRDLAGGYNEQFF. CDR3 in DNA: TGTGCCACCAGCAGAGACCTAGCGGGGGGCTACAATGAGCAGTTCTTC.

This clone has just a few counts. The chain uses TRBV9 and TRBJ2-3, with 10 positions matching TRBD2. Germline V gene lookup returns CDR1 SGDLS and CDR2 YYNGEE. CDR3 length: 15 amino acids. V lost 3 bases and J lost 6; bases outside the gene matches: 7. The DNA for the CDR3 is TGTGCCAGCAGCGAACTAGCGGGGAGGACGGATACGCAGTATTTT. This sequence encodes CASSELAGRTDTQYF.

The V and J genes are TRBV9 and TRBJ1-6; TRBD1 matches 7 bases. This CDR3 is 15 amino acids long. J gave up 8 bases and V 3 bases, and 8 bases lay outside the gene matches. CDR1 is SGDLS, CDR2 YYNGEE, per germline. The CDR3 region is CASSETTGRDSPLHF. As DNA, the CDR3 is TGTGCCAGCAGCGAGACGACAGGGAGAGATTCACCCCTCCACTTT. The full variable domain, rest sourced from reference TRBV9 and TRBJ1-6, is DSGVTQTPKHLITATGQRVTLRCSPRSGDLSVYWYQQSLDQGLQFLIQYYNGEERAKGNILERFSAQQFPDLHSELNLSSLELGDSALYFCASSETTGRDSPLHFGNGTRLTVT.

This clone was counted once. CDR3 nucleotides: TGTGCCAGCAGCTTGTGGGGGGGCACTGAAGCTTTCTTT. Translated: CASSLWGGTEAFF. V and J are TRBV5-6 and TRBJ1-1; possibly TRBD1 for D (5 bases). V shed 1 base and J shed 4 bases, with 8 bases lying between them. This CDR3 contains 13 residues. Germline V gene lookup returns CDR1 SGHDT and CDR2 YYEEEE.

The chain uses TRBV7-2 and TRBJ1-3; D is undetermined. The germline CDR1 and CDR2 sequences are SGHTA and FQGNSA. The CDR3 has 14 residues. The V and J ends lost 1 base and 4 bases respectively, with 8 bases between them. The DNA of the CDR3 is TGTGCCAGCAGCTTAGGGCAGGTGGGAAACACCATATATTTT. Amino acid sequence: CASSLGQVGNTIYF.

This chain links TRBV4-1 with TRBJ2-5, with 8 bases aligning to TRBD2. The DNA end favors TRBJ2-7, so the J call may be wrong. Germline CDR1 is MGHRA and CDR2 is YSYEKL. The CDR3 extends over 15 amino acids. This CDR3 is CASSQGSGGYYEQYF. CDR3 coding DNA: TGCGCCAGCAGCCAAGGGTCGGGAGGGTACTACGAGCAGTACTTC.

The V call is TRBV30, the J call TRBJ2-3, with 8 bases lining up with TRBD2. J gave up 4 bases and V 2 bases, and 8 bases lay outside the gene matches. Germline loops: CDR1 GTSNPN, CDR2 SVGIG (reference sequence). CDR3 size: 15 residues. The CDR3 DNA is TGTGCCTGGAGTCGCTCGGGGGGGAGATCAGATACGCAGTATTTT. Encoded protein: CAWSRSGGRSDTQYF.

The rearrangement uses TRBV30 and TRBJ1-1, with 9 bases that match TRBD1. The junction had 8 bases not matched to a gene; V was cut back by 2 bases and J by 1 base. This CDR3 spans 16 amino acids. CDR1 and CDR2 from the germline V gene are GTSNPN and SVGIG (reference sequence). The CDR3: CAWSTSGTGKNTEAFF. The CDR3 DNA reads TGTGCCTGGAGTACCTCCGGGACAGGGAAGAACACTGAAGCTTTCTTT.

The V call is TRBV29-1, the J call TRBJ1-2; TRBD1 aligns across 9 bases. Germline CDR1 is SQVTM and CDR2 is ANQGSEA. This CDR3 is 14 amino acids long. V trimming: 6 bases; J trimming: 1 base; junction bases outside the gene matches: 6. The CDR3 DNA sequence: TGCAGCGTGGAACAGGGGGCCATTAACTATGGCTACACCTTC. Its protein product is CSVEQGAINYGYTF.

As DNA, the CDR3 is TGTGCCAGTAGCTTCGGACAGGGGGGCTATGGCTACACCTTC. It translates to CASSFGQGGYGYTF. The chain uses TRBV19 and TRBJ1-2; TRBD1 matches 10 bases. The V gene's germline CDR1 is LNHDA and CDR2 SQIVND (reference sequence). This CDR3 is 14 amino acids long. With V trimmed by 6 bases and J by 4 bases, 5 bases remained unmatched.

The chain recombines TRBV4-1 with TRBJ2-5, with D possibly being TRBD1 (6 bases). The J call could be wrong; TRBJ2-7 is a better fit for the DNA end. The CDR3 contains 18 residues. Germline V gene data show CDR1 as MGHRA and CDR2 as YSYEKL. The CDR3 region is CASSQVAEGVGQGSEQYF. In DNA form, the CDR3 reads TGCGCCAGCAGCCAAGTGGCAGAGGGGGTGGGGCAGGGCTCCGAGCAGTACTTC.

The chain couples TRBV7-9 to TRBJ2-3; TRBD2 aligns across 9 bases. The germline gives CDR1 SEHNR, CDR2 FQNEAQ (reference sequence). This CDR3 spans 14 amino acids. The V and J ends lost 3 bases and 6 bases, in that order; junction bases with no gene match: 4. The CDR3: CASSFGAGGDTQYF. CDR3 sequence (DNA): TGTGCCAGCAGCTTCGGGGCGGGGGGGGATACGCAGTATTTT.

The rearrangement joins TRBV10-3 to TRBJ2-7, with TRBD1 identical over 8 bases. The trim removed 0 bases at V and 1 base at J, leaving 5 bases unmatched. Germline V gene sequence: CDR1 ENHRY, CDR2 SYGVKD. The CDR3 totals 16 residues. The CDR3 DNA sequence: TGTGCCATCAGTGAGTCTAGGACAGGGTTGTCCTACGAGCAGTACTTC. Protein product: CAISESRTGLSYEQYF.

This clone was seen only a few times. This chain links TRBV4-2 with TRBJ1-2; D remains ambiguous. Trimming removed 7 bases from V and 3 bases from J, with 15 bases in between. Germline-derived CDR1 and CDR2 are LGHNA and YNFKEQ. The CDR3 loop spans 14 amino acids. CDR3 protein: CASKAGPFDYGYTF. The CDR3 DNA reads as TGTGCCAGCAAGGCAGGCCCTTTTGACTATGGCTACACCTTC.

This chain joins TRBV6-6 and TRBJ1-1; perhaps TRBD1 as D (6 bases). The V end was cut by 6 bases, the J end by 0 bases, with 14 bases between. Per germline, CDR1 MNHNY and CDR2 SVGAGI (reference sequence). The CDR3 length is 15 residues. The CDR3 DNA reads TGTGCCAGCAGCTACCGTGGACAGATGAACACTGAAGCTTTCTTT. It is translated as CASSYRGQMNTEAFF.